This record looks at one T cell receptor beta chain sequence and its context. The CDR3 covers 15 residues. CDR1 is GTSNPN and CDR2 is SVGIG in the germline V gene (reference sequence). V lost 3 bases and J 5 bases, leaving 20 bases between the germline ends. Generated by immunoSEQ multiplex PCR, the TCRdb table keeps only in-frame clones and is missing some. There are about 190,000 clones in the sample; less than 85% occur only once, and approximately 3% lies in the top ten. The sample is drawn from a study of blood T cell repertoires in COVID-19. As for the study in general: Nucleic acid was either cDNA or gDNA, and it came from T cells, B-cell-depleted T cells, or PBMCs.

Material: PBMCs or T cells enriched from blood (not recorded which). The rearrangement joins TRBV30 to TRBJ2-7; tentative D call: TRBD2 (5 bases). This TCR was recovered from a woman in her twenties or thirties who had recovered from COVID-19. CDR3 sequence reads: CAWRLGYIQSNEQYF. As DNA, the CDR3 is TGTGCCTGGAGACTAGGGTACATTCAGTCCAACGAGCAGTACTTC.